This is a list of T cell receptor beta chains from one sample in a study of cytomegalovirus exposure and HLA in healthy donors. Using immunoSEQ multiplex PCR, the repertoire was profiled, and TCRdb retains in-frame clones only, with some absent. The sample lists tens of thousands of clones, around two thirds occurring once. The sequenced sample consisted of PBMCs. These receptors all stem from a man in his sixties in good health and CMV-seropositive. The CDR3 runs from the conserved cysteine through the conserved F or W. D genes are given only for firm matches. Where a row states a size, it is once, few, many or the class of an expanded clone; other rows omit it.

clone_size j_call v_call d_call cdr3_aa cdr3_nt
- TRBJ1-1 TRBV5-1 - CASSSQGLNTEAFF TGCGCCAGCAGCTCCCAGGGGTTGAACACTGAAGCTTTCTTT
- TRBJ2-7 TRBV28 - CASSLANYEQYF TGTGCCAGCAGTTTGGCCAACTACGAGCAGTACTTC
- TRBJ2-2 TRBV13 - CASRKGANTGELFF TGTGCCAGCCGAAAGGGGGCGAACACCGGGGAGCTGTTTTTT
- TRBJ2-2 TRBV7-9 - CASSLGEAGELFF TGTGCCAGCAGCTTGGGGGAGGCCGGGGAGCTGTTTTTT
- TRBJ1-2 TRBV5-8 - CASSSYSFYGYTF TGTGCCAGCAGTTCTTACAGCTTCTATGGCTACACCTTC
- TRBJ1-4 TRBV19 - CASRSGQGEKLFF TGTGCCAGTAGATCGGGCCAGGGTGAAAAACTGTTTTTT
many TRBJ1-1 TRBV5-6 - CASSLVWNTEAFF TGTGCCAGCAGCCTCGTTTGGAACACTGAAGCTTTCTTT
- TRBJ1-2 TRBV6-6 TRBD1 CASSPRGDRMDGYTF TGTGCCAGCAGTCCCCGGGGGGACAGGATGGATGGCTACACCTTC
- TRBJ2-2 TRBV19 TRBD1 CASSWTGANTGELFF TGTGCCAGTAGCTGGACAGGGGCGAACACCGGGGAGCTGTTTTTT
few TRBJ1-2 TRBV6-5 TRBD1 CASSSGQGNYGYTF TGTGCCAGCAGCTCGGGACAGGGGAACTATGGCTACACCTTC
- TRBJ2-7 TRBV7-8 - CASSQGQGPSYEQYF TGTGCCAGCAGCCAAGGACAAGGTCCCTCCTACGAGCAGTACTTC
- TRBJ1-1 TRBV11-2 TRBD1 CASSTGQGNTEAFF TGTGCCAGCAGCACGGGACAGGGGAACACTGAAGCTTTCTTT
- TRBJ2-7 TRBV19 TRBD1 CASRPHPGQGIHEQYF TGTGCCAGTAGACCTCACCCGGGACAGGGTATCCACGAGCAGTACTTC
- TRBJ1-4 TRBV30 - CAWSPFPGEKLFF TGTGCCTGGAGTCCCTTTCCGGGGGAAAAACTGTTTTTT
- TRBJ2-7 TRBV19 - CASSIWAANSYEQYF TGTGCCAGTAGTATCTGGGCTGCCAACTCCTACGAGCAGTACTTC
- TRBJ2-3 TRBV28 TRBD1 CASRGQGRGTDTQYF TGTGCCAGCAGGGGACAGGGGAGAGGTACAGATACGCAGTATTTT
few TRBJ1-2 TRBV6-5 - CASSPDAGAGYTF TGTGCCAGCAGTCCAGATGCGGGGGCCGGCTACACCTTC
- TRBJ2-5 TRBV2 - CASRDLQQETQYF TGTGCCAGCAGGGACTTACAGCAAGAGACCCAGTACTTC
few TRBJ2-2 TRBV30 TRBD1 CAWGSPTGAGELFF TGTGCCTGGGGTTCCCCTACAGGGGCCGGGGAGCTGTTTTTT
few TRBJ2-7 TRBV6-5 - CASSYSNSARYEQYF TGTGCCAGCAGTTACTCGAATAGCGCGCGCTACGAGCAGTACTTC
- TRBJ1-2 TRBV9 TRBD1 CASSVAPTGGGDGYTF TGTGCCAGCAGCGTAGCCCCCACAGGGGGCGGGGATGGCTACACCTTC
- TRBJ2-7 TRBV6-5 - CASSIRGAYEQYF TGTGCCAGCAGCATCAGGGGGGCCTACGAGCAGTACTTC
- TRBJ2-1 TRBV27 TRBD2 CASNLAGGYNEQFF TGTGCCAGCAACTTAGCGGGGGGTTACAATGAGCAGTTCTTC
- TRBJ2-7 TRBV7-2 TRBD2 CASSLGGTTNYEQYF TGTGCCAGCAGCTTAGGCGGGACTACAAACTACGAGCAGTACTTC
- TRBJ2-2 TRBV19 TRBD2 CASSRILAGGAGELFF TGTGCCAGTAGCAGAATACTAGCGGGAGGGGCCGGGGAGCTGTTTTTT
- TRBJ2-1 TRBV23-1 - CASSQGQLYNEQFF TGCGCCAGCAGTCAAGGGCAGTTATACAATGAGCAGTTCTTC
- TRBJ1-2 TRBV28 - CASNTGHNYGYTF TGTGCCAGCAATACAGGGCATAACTATGGCTACACCTTC
- TRBJ2-7 TRBV5-4 - CASSLFQGSYEQYF TGTGCCAGCAGCTTGTTTCAGGGGTCCTACGAGCAGTACTTC
- TRBJ2-7 TRBV6-1 TRBD1 CASSHRDREADEQYF TGTGCCAGCAGTCACCGGGACAGGGAAGCGGACGAGCAGTACTTC